A single sample gave rise to the 3 T cell receptor beta chains below, sequenced in a study of PD-1 blockade in classical Hodgkin lymphoma (dated by TCRdb to about 2020). Receptor amplification or capture employed the immunoSEQ multiplex PCR assay. The table was pulled from immuneACCESS by TCRdb, which kept in-frame rearrangements only. Such tables lose some clones; where checked, under half of the loss comes from unresolved V genes, and the rest has no known cause. In this sample the table shows 35,000 or so clones, over 65% of which occur a single time. In total, the top ten clones hold roughly 15% of the sample. The time point label on this specimen signifies: cycle 2 day 1 (C2D1) of nivolumab. All trial patients had relapsed after autologous stem cell transplantation, with cohorts A, B and C differing in prior brentuximab vedotin exposure. The sequencing here drew on peripheral blood mononuclear cells (PBMCs), taken before the second cycle of nivolumab. These receptors all stem from a human donor with classical Hodgkin lymphoma.

The chain joins TRBV6-1 to TRBJ2-5; D perhaps matches TRBD1 (6 bases). The CDR3 has 13 residues. Trimming left V 4 bases short and J 2 bases short, with 8 bases between. Germline V gene sequence: CDR1 MNHNS, CDR2 SASEGT. CDR3 sequence reads: CASSGQAQETQYF. For the CDR3, the DNA is TGTGCCAGCAGTGGACAGGCTCAAGAGACCCAGTACTTC.

Details on this clone: This same CDR3 is encoded by further DNA sequences in the sample. The gene calls are TRBV6-5 and TRBJ1-2; TRBD1 aligns across 9 bases. The CDR3 spans 15 residues. CDR1 and CDR2 (germline): MNHEY, SVGAGI. The V gene end was trimmed by 0 bases and the J gene end by 3 bases; junction bases not matched to a gene: 2. Here the CDR3 DNA reads TGTGCCAGCAGTTACTCGACAGGGGGGGACTATGGCTACACCTTC. It codes for CASSYSTGGDYGYTF.

The CDR3 protein is CASSTWGGTGELFF. The CDR3 bases are TGTGCCAGCAGTACTTGGGGGGGAACCGGGGAGCTGTTTTTT. The chain employs TRBV25-1 and TRBJ2-2; 7 bases align to TRBD2. Per the germline V gene, CDR1 is MGHDK and CDR2 is SYGVNS. The CDR3 has 14 amino acids. V gave up 5 bases and J gave up 5 bases; unmatched junction bases: 5.